What follows are 26 T cell receptor beta chains derived from one specimen sequenced in a study of cytomegalovirus exposure and HLA in healthy donors. In the PCR, 60 Vbeta and 13 Jbeta primers were used. TCRdb's table, derived via immunoSEQ multiplex PCR, lists solely in-frame clones and lacks some. The sample shows about 120,000 clones, 75% to 90% of them seen only once. Sequenced input: PBMCs. The receptors come from a man aged 40-55 years in good health and CMV-seronegative.

The CDR3 coding sequence is TGTGCCAGCAGCGCACAGGGTGGGATGAACACTGAAGCTTTCTTT. Translated, it gives CASSAQGGMNTEAFF. The rearrangement joins TRBV9 to TRBJ1-1; D possibly corresponds to TRBD1 (6 bases). V gave up 3 bases and J gave up 0 bases, with 12 bases separating them. The CDR3 spans 15 residues. CDR1 and CDR2 from the germline V gene are SGDLS and YYNGEE.

The chain uses TRBV11-3 and TRBJ2-1; 11 bases match TRBD2. From germline, CDR1 is SGHNT and CDR2 YENEEA. V lost 4 bases to trimming and J lost 8 bases; unmatched junction nucleotides: 10. This CDR3 region has 16 residues. CDR3 DNA: TGTGCCAGCAGCTCCTCTACTAGCGGGGGTATGCATGAGCAGTTCTTC. Translation: CASSSSTSGGMHEQFF.

The gene calls are TRBV19 and TRBJ1-5; D is undetermined. The V gene lost 2 bases and the J gene lost 3 bases, with 8 bases spanning the gap. Germline values: CDR1 LNHDA, CDR2 SQIVND (reference sequence). This CDR3 comprises 14 residues. The CDR3 coding sequence is TGTGCCAGTAGTATACTGAGGCTCAATCAGCCCCAGCATTTT. This gives the protein CASSILRLNQPQHF.

This clone was detected a few times. The rearrangement joins TRBV11-2 to TRBJ1-1; possible D gene TRBD1, 6 bases. CDR3 length: 13 amino acids. The V end was cut by 3 bases, the J end by 9 bases, with 14 bases between. The germline V gene encodes CDR1 SGHAT and CDR2 FQNNGV. The CDR3 DNA is TGTGCCAGCAGCTTGCGCACAGGGTCACAAGCTTTCTTT. Encoded protein: CASSLRTGSQAFF.

This chain links TRBV5-4 with TRBJ2-5; 9 bases are shared with TRBD1. The CDR3 totals 15 residues. V lost 1 base to trimming and J lost 3 bases; unmatched junction nucleotides: 4. CDR1 and CDR2 (germline): SGHNT, YYREEE (reference sequence). The CDR3, as DNA: TGTGCCAGCAGCTTGATCGGGACAGGGAAAGAGACCCAGTACTTC. Its translation: CASSLIGTGKETQYF.

This chain links TRBV10-3 with TRBJ1-6; perhaps TRBD1 as D (5 bases). V gave up 8 bases and J gave up 1 base, with 9 bases separating them. CDR3 length equals 14 residues. The germline V gene has CDR1 ENHRY and CDR2 SYGVKD. CDR3 loop: CAIGAESYNSPLHF. The DNA for the CDR3 is TGTGCCATCGGGGCGGAATCCTATAATTCACCCCTCCACTTT.

This rearrangement joins TRBV6-5 to TRBJ2-3; D is perhaps TRBD1 (6 bases). This CDR3 region has 14 residues. The germline CDR1 and CDR2 sequences are MNHEY and SVGAGI. Deletions cut 10 bases from V and 1 base from J, with 15 bases between. CDR3 sequence reads: CATCRGLGTDTQYF. The CDR3, as DNA: TGTGCCACATGCAGGGGATTAGGCACAGATACGCAGTATTTT.

This chain joins TRBV18 and TRBJ2-1; D gene ambiguous. From germline, CDR1 is KGHSH and CDR2 LQKENI. The CDR3 is 18 residues long. Trimming stripped 3 bases from V and 3 bases from J, with 21 bases between. CDR3 protein: CASSPDDRPSPGYNEQFF. As DNA, the CDR3 is TGTGCCAGCTCACCCGACGACCGCCCCTCCCCGGGCTACAATGAGCAGTTCTTC.

DNA of the CDR3: TGTGCCTGGGGAGAAGGGGGCTTCTATGGCTACACCTTC. Translating gives CAWGEGGFYGYTF. This chain uses TRBV30 with TRBJ1-2, with TRBD1 matching 7 bases. V shed 5 bases and J 4 bases; nucleotides not matched to a gene: 7. The CDR3 is 13 amino acids. Germline V lookup: CDR1 GTSNPN, CDR2 SVGIG (reference sequence). Complete variable domain (other parts from reference TRBV30 and TRBJ1-2): SQTIHQWPATLVQPVGSPLSLECTVEGTSNPNLYWYRQAAGRGLQLLFYSVGIGQISSEVPQNLSASRPQDRQFILSSKKLLLSDSGFYLCAWGEGGFYGYTFGSGTRLTVV.

Of note for this clone: The junction and the germline gene differ at one end; a read error may be behind it. This chain joins TRBV7-9 and TRBJ1-6, with 8 bases aligning to TRBD1. This CDR3 is 15 amino acids long. Looked up from germline, CDR1 is SEHNR and CDR2 is FQNEAQ (reference sequence). For the CDR3, the DNA is TGTTCCAGCAGCTTAGACAGGGGAGTCTCTTCACCCCTCCACTTT. Translation gives CSSSLDRGVSSPLHF.

The V gene is TRBV27, the J gene TRBJ1-6, with TRBD1 matching over 10 bases. The CDR3 is 14 residues long. Per the germline V gene, CDR1 is MNHEY and CDR2 is SMNVEV (reference sequence). Trimming removed 5 bases from V and 9 bases from J; junction bases left unmatched: 4. CDR3 protein: CASSRQGAFSPLHF. The CDR3 nucleotides read TGTGCCAGCAGTAGACAGGGGGCTTTTTCACCCCTCCACTTT.

Notes on this clone: One junction end disagrees with the germline gene, perhaps due to a read error. Distinct nucleotide sequences in the sample also encode this CDR3. The V gene is TRBV27, the J gene TRBJ1-4; TRBD1 is a possible D gene (6 bases). This CDR3 region has 18 residues. Germline V gene lookup returns CDR1 MNHEY and CDR2 SMNVEV (reference sequence). CDR3 nucleotides: TGTGCCAGCAGTCCCCGAGGGAGGGGGATTGCAACTAATGAAAAGCTGTTTTTT. It is translated as CASSPRGRGIATNEKLFF.

The count of this clone is one. The chain employs TRBV30 and TRBJ1-2; 10 positions match TRBD1. Germline loops: CDR1 GTSNPN, CDR2 SVGIG (reference sequence). J gave up 8 bases and V 4 bases, and 7 bases lay outside the gene matches. The CDR3 is 13 residues long. The CDR3 bases are TGTGCCTGGACCGGGACAGGGGTTGGGGGCTACACCTTC. This translates into CAWTGTGVGGYTF. The whole variable domain, filled in from reference TRBV30 and TRBJ1-2, reads SQTIHQWPATLVQPVGSPLSLECTVEGTSNPNLYWYRQAAGRGLQLLFYSVGIGQISSEVPQNLSASRPQDRQFILSSKKLLLSDSGFYLCAWTGTGVGGYTFGSGTRLTVV.

The chain is built from TRBV27 and TRBJ2-7, with 8 bases that match TRBD1. Trimming removed 5 bases from V and 2 bases from J; junction bases left unmatched: 5. This CDR3 region has 14 residues. Looked up from germline, CDR1 is MNHEY and CDR2 is SMNVEV (reference sequence). DNA of the CDR3: TGTGCCAGCAGTCCGGGACAGGCAACCTACGAGCAGTACTTC. It translates to CASSPGQATYEQYF.

The chain links TRBV5-1 to TRBJ1-4, with 9 bases identical to TRBD1. The CDR3 spans 15 residues. Per germline, CDR1 SGHRS and CDR2 YFSETQ. Trimming removed 4 bases from V and 5 bases from J; junction bases left unmatched: 6. DNA of the CDR3: TGCGCCAGCAGCAAAGCCGGGACAGGGAATGAAAAACTGTTTTTT. This translates into CASSKAGTGNEKLFF.

V gene TRBV30 combines with J gene TRBJ2-3; 7 bases are a match to TRBD1. V shed 0 bases, J shed 5 bases, and the junction held 8 bases outside the gene matches. The CDR3 spans 15 residues. Germline-derived CDR1 and CDR2 are GTSNPN and SVGIG (reference sequence). CDR3 nucleotide sequence: TGTGCCTGGAGTGTACCCCGGGACAGAGGAGATACGCAGTATTTT. Translating it yields CAWSVPRDRGDTQYF.

The genes are TRBV18 and TRBJ2-7; D call uncertain. The germline gives CDR1 KGHSH, CDR2 LQKENI. Trimming left V 3 bases short and J 5 bases short, with 11 bases between. The CDR3 sequence is 13 residues long. CDR3 region: CASSPAELDEQYF. The CDR3, as DNA: TGTGCCAGCTCACCTGCCGAGCTGGACGAGCAGTACTTC.

The chain couples TRBV7-9 to TRBJ2-5, with D possibly being TRBD1 (6 bases). The germline gives CDR1 SEHNR, CDR2 FQNEAQ (reference sequence). Trimming took off 5 bases at V and 5 bases at J, with 21 bases between the two ends. There are 16 residues in the CDR3. CDR3 amino acids: CASSHPLDSFTETQYF. The CDR3 DNA is TGTGCCAGCAGCCACCCCCTGGACAGCTTTACGGAGACCCAGTACTTC.

The chain uses TRBV29-1 and TRBJ1-4, with D possibly being TRBD1 (5 bases). The CDR3 is 14 residues long. Trimming cost V 5 bases and J 2 bases, with 12 bases left between them. CDR1 is SQVTM and CDR2 is ANQGSEA in the germline V gene. The DNA of the CDR3 is TGCAGCGTTACCCCCTCAGGGACTAATGAAAAACTGTTTTTT. Protein product: CSVTPSGTNEKLFF.

This rearrangement joins TRBV6-4 to TRBJ2-1, with D uncertain. V was clipped by 0 bases and J by 8 bases, with 8 bases between them. CDR1 and CDR2 from the germline V gene are MRHNA and SNTAGT. CDR3 length: 13 amino acids. This CDR3 reads CASSDSKHDEQFF. In DNA, the CDR3 is TGTGCCAGCAGTGACTCGAAGCACGATGAGCAGTTCTTC.

The V and J genes are TRBV30 and TRBJ1-1; tentative D call: TRBD1 (6 bases). Germline loops: CDR1 GTSNPN, CDR2 SVGIG (reference sequence). The CDR3 loop spans 12 amino acids. The V gene lost 4 bases and the J gene lost 6 bases, with 12 bases spanning the gap. The DNA of the CDR3 is TGTGCCTGGACTATTGGGGGCCCTGAAGCTTTCTTT. As protein: CAWTIGGPEAFF.

The chain links TRBV7-9 to TRBJ2-7; D call uncertain. This CDR3 spans 13 amino acids. The V gene lost 4 bases and the J gene lost 6 bases, with 13 bases spanning the gap. From germline, CDR1 is SEHNR and CDR2 FQNEAQ (reference sequence). The CDR3 nucleotides are TGTGCCAGCAGCTCCCCTATAGTCCCCGAGCAGTACTTC. It encodes CASSSPIVPEQYF.

This clone was detected only a few times. This chain uses TRBV25-1 with TRBJ2-7; 7 bases align to TRBD2. Germline V lookup: CDR1 MGHDK, CDR2 SYGVNS. V lost 3 bases and J lost 3; bases outside the gene matches: 5. This CDR3 spans 14 amino acids. CDR3 sequence (DNA): TGTGCCAGCAGTGACCTGCGGGGGAGCTACGAGCAGTACTTC. It yields the protein CASSDLRGSYEQYF.

The rearrangement links TRBV28 to TRBJ2-3; D is ambiguous. The CDR3 contains 12 residues. V was trimmed by 2 bases and J by 2 bases, leaving 2 bases between them. CDR1 and CDR2 (germline): MDHEN, SYDVKM. CDR3 coding DNA: TGTGCCAGCAGTTTACTCACAGATACGCAGTATTTT. It encodes CASSLLTDTQYF.

The chain joins TRBV2 to TRBJ2-2, with D possibly being TRBD1 (5 bases). Trimming cost V 7 bases and J 7 bases, with 13 bases left between them. The length of the CDR3 is 13 residues. Germline CDR1 is SNHLY and CDR2 is FYNNEI. The CDR3 loop reads CASTLEGVGELFF. As DNA, the CDR3 is TGTGCCAGCACGCTGGAAGGGGTCGGGGAGCTGTTTTTT. Combining the CDR3 with reference TRBV2 and TRBJ2-2 gives the whole variable domain EPEVTQTPSHQVTQMGQEVILRCVPISNHLYFYWYRQILGQKVEFLVSFYNNEISEKSEIFDDQFSVERPDGSNFTLKIRSTKLEDSAMYFCASTLEGVGELFFGEGSRLTVL.

This clone came up once. The chain links TRBV18 to TRBJ1-1; 9 bases align to TRBD1. Germline V gene sequence: CDR1 KGHSH, CDR2 LQKENI. This CDR3 contains 14 residues. V lost 3 bases to trimming and J lost 7 bases; unmatched junction nucleotides: 6. The CDR3 sequence: CASSPRTGAVEAFF. The CDR3 DNA reads TGTGCCAGCTCACCCAGGACAGGGGCCGTTGAAGCTTTCTTT.